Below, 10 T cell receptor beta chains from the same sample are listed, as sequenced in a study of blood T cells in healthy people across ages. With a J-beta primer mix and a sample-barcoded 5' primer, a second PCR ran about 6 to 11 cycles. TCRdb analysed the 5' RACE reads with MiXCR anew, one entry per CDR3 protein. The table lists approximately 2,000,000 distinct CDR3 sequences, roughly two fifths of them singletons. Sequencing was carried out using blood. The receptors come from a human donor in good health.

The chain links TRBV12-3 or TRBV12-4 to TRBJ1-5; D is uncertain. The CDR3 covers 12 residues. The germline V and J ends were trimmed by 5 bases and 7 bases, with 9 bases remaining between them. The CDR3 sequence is CASSIPPQPQHF. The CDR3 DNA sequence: TGTGCCAGCAGTATACCTCCCCAGCCCCAGCATTTT.

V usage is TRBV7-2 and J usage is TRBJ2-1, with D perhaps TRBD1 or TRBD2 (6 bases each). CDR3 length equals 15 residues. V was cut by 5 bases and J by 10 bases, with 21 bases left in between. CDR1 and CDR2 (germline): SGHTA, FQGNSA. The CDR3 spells CASSPSSTGRGEQFF. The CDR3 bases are TGTGCCAGCAGCCCGTCCTCGACAGGTCGGGGGGAGCAGTTCTTC.

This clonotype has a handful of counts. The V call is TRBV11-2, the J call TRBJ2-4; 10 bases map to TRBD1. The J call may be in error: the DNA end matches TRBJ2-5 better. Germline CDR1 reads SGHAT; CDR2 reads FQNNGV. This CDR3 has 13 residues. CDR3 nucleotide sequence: TGTGCCAGCAGCCCCTGGGACAGGGGGACCCAGTACTTC. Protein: CASSPWDRGTQYF.

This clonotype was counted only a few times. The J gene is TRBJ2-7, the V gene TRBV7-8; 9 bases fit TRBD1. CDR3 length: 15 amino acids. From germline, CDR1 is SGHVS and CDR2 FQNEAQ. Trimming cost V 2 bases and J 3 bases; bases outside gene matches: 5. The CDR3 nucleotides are TGTGCCAGCAGCTTAAGTGCGACAGGGGGCTACGAGCAGTACTTC. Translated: CASSLSATGGYEQYF.

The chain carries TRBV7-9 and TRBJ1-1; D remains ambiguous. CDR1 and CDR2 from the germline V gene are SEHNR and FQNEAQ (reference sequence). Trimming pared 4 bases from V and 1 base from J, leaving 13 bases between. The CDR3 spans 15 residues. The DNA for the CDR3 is TGTGCCAGCAGCTACCTTTCTAGGCAGAACACTGAAGCTTTCTTT. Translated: CASSYLSRQNTEAFF.

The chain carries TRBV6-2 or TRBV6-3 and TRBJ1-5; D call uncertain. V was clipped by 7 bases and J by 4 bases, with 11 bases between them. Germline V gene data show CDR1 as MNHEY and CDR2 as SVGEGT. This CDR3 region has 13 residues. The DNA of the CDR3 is TGTGCCAGCATGTTGGAGAGAAATCAGCCCCAGCATTTT. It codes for CASMLERNQPQHF.

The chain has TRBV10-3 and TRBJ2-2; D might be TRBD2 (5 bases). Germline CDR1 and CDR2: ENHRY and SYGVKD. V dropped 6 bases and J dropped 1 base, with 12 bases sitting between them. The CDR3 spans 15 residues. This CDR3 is CAIRVSVENTGELFF. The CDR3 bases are TGTGCCATCAGGGTTAGCGTGGAGAACACCGGGGAGCTGTTTTTT.

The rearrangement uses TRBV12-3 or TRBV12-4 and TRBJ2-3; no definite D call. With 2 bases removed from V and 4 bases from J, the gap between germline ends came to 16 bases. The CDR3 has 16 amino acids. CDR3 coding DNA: TGTGCCAGCAGTTTAAGGAGAAGCATGGCAGCAGATACGCAGTATTTT. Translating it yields CASSLRRSMAADTQYF.

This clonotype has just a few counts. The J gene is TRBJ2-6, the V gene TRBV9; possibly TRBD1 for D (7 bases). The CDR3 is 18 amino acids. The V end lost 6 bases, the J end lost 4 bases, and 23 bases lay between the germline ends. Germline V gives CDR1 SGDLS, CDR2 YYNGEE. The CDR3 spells CASTPSVDTGVGANVLTF. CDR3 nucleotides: TGTGCCAGCACCCCTAGCGTAGACACAGGGGTCGGGGCCAACGTCCTGACTTTC.

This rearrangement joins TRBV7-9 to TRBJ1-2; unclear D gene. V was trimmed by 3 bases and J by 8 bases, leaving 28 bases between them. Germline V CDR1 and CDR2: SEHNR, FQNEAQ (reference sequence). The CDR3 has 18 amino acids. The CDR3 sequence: CASSFAPTFSKISLGYTF. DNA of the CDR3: TGTGCCAGCAGCTTTGCCCCGACTTTTTCTAAAATTAGTTTGGGCTACACCTTC.